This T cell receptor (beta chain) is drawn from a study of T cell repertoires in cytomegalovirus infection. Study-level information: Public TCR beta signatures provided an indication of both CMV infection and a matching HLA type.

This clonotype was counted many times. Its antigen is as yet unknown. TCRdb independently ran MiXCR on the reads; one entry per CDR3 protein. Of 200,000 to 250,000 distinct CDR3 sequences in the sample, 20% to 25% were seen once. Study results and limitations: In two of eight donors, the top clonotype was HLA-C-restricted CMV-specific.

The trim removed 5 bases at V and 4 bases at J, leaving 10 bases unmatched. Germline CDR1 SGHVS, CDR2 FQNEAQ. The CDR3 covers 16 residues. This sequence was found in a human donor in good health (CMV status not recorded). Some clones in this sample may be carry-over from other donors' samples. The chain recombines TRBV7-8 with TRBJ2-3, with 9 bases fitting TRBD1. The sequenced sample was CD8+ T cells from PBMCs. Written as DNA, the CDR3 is TGTGCCAGCAGCGTGCCGAGGACAGGGGTATCAGATACGCAGTATTTT. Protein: CASSVPRTGVSDTQYF.